Here is one TCR beta chain with its context. Trimming took off 5 bases at V and 6 bases at J, with 22 bases between the two ends. There are 16 residues in the CDR3. In germline, CDR1 is SGHTA, CDR2 FQGNSA. This sample is drawn from a study of blood T cell repertoires in COVID-19. The assay was immunoSEQ multiplex PCR, and TCRdb's table has in-frame clones only and misses some. Counted here are roughly 150,000 clones, 85% to 90% occurring once; the ten biggest clones make up 2% to 2.5%. The genes are TRBV7-2 and TRBJ1-2, with D perhaps TRBD1 (5 bases). The sequenced sample consisted of peripheral blood. The receptor comes from a middle-aged man who had recovered from COVID-19. DNA of the CDR3: TGTGCCAGCAGCCTCTCGGGACCGGGGGAACCGAATGGCTACACCTTC. It translates to CASSLSGPGEPNGYTF.